This T cell receptor (beta chain) was observed in a study of shared clonotypes between healthy human individuals. V was clipped by 4 bases and J by 0 bases, with 4 bases between them. Germline lookup yields CDR1 MNHNS and CDR2 SASEGT. The CDR3 sequence is 12 residues long. TCRdb's table, derived via immunoSEQ multiplex PCR, lists solely in-frame clones and lacks some. The data contain approximately 470,000 clones, 81% of them singletons. Sequencing used PBMCs. This chain links TRBV6-1 with TRBJ2-7, with unresolved D. This clonotype was sampled from a woman aged 40 to 50 in good health. Some clones in this sample may be carry-over from other donors' samples. Here the CDR3 DNA reads TGTGCCAGCAGTGGCCCCTCCTACGAGCAGTACTTC. It yields the protein CASSGPSYEQYF.